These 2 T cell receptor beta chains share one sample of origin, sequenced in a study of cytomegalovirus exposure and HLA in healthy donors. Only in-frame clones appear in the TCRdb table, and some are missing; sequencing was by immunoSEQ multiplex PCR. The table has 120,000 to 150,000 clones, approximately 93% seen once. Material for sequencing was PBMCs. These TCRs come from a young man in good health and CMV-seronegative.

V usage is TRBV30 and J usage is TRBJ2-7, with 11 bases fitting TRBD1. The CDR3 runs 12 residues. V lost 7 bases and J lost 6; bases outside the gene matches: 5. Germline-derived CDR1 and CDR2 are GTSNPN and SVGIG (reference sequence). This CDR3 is CAFKDRGPEQYV. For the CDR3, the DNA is TGTGCCTTTAAGGACAGGGGGCCCGAGCAGTACGTC.

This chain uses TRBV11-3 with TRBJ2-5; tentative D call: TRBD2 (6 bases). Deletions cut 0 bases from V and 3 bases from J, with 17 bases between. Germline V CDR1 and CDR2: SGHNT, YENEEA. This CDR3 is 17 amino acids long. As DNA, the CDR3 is TGTGCCAGCAGCTTAGATTTAGGCGGAGGGCTAGAAGAGACCCAGTACTTC. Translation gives CASSLDLGGGLEETQYF.